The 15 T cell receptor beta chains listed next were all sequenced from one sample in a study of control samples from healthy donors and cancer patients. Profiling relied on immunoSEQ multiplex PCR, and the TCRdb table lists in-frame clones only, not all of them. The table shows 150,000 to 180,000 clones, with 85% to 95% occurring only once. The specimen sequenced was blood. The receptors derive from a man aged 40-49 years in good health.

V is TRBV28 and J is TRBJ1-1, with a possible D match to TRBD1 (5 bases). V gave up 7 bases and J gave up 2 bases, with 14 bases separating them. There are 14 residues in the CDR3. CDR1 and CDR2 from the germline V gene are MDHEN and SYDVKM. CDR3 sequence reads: CASTEGPRNTEAFF. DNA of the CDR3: TGTGCCAGCACAGAGGGACCGAGAAACACTGAAGCTTTCTTT.

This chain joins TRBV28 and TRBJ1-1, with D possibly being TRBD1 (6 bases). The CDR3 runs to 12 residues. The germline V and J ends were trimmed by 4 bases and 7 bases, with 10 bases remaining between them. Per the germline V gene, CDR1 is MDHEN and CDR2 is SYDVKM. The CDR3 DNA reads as TGTGCCAGCAGTTCCGGGACACGTGAAGCTTTCTTT. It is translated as CASSSGTREAFF.

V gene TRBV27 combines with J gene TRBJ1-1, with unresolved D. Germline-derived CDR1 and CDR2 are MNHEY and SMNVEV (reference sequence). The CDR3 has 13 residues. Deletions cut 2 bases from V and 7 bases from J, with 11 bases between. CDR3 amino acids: CASSLGVSSEAFF. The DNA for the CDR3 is TGTGCCAGCAGTTTAGGTGTGAGCAGTGAAGCTTTCTTT.

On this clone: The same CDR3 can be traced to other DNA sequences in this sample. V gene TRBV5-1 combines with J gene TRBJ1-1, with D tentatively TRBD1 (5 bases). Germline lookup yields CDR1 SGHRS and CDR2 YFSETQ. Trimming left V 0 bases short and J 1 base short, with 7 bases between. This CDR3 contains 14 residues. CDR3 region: CASSLGGPNTEAFF. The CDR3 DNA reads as TGCGCCAGCAGCTTGGGGGGCCCGAACACTGAAGCTTTCTTT.

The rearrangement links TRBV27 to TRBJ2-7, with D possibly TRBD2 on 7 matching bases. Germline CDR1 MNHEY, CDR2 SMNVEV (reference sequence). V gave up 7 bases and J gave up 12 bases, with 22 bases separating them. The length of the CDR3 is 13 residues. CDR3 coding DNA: TGTGCCAGCACCCAAGTAAAACAGGGAGGGTGGTACTTC. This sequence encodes CASTQVKQGGWYF.

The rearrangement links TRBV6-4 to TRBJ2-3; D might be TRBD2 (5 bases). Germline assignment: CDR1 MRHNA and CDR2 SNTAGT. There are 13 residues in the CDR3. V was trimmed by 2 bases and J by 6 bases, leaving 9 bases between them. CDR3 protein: CASSDQRGDTQYF. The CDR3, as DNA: TGTGCCAGCAGTGACCAGCGCGGGGATACGCAGTATTTT.

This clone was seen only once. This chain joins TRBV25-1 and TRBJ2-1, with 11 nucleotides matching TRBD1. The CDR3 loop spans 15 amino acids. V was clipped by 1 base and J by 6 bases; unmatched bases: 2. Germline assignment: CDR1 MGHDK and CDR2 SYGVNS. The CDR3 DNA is TGTGCCAGCAGTGAATCCGGGACAGGGGGCAATGAGCAGTTCTTC. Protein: CASSESGTGGNEQFF. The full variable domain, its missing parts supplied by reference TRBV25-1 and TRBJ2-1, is EADIYQTPRYLVIGTGKKITLECSQTMGHDKMYWYQQDPGMELHLIHYSYGVNSTEKGDLSSESTVSRIRTEHFPLTLESARPSHTSQYLCASSESGTGGNEQFFGPGTRLTVL.

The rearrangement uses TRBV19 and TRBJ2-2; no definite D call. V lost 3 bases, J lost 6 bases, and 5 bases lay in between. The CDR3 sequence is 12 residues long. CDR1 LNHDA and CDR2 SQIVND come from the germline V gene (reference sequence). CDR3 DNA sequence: TGTGCCAGTAGTATTCCGGCCGGGGAGCTGTTTTTT. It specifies CASSIPAGELFF.

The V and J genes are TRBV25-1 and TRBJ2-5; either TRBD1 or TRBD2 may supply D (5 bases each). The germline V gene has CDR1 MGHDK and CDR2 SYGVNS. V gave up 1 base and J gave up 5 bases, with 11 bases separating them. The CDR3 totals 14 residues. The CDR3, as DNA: TGTGCCAGCAGTGAATTTGTCAGGGAGGAGACCCAGTACTTC. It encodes CASSEFVREETQYF.

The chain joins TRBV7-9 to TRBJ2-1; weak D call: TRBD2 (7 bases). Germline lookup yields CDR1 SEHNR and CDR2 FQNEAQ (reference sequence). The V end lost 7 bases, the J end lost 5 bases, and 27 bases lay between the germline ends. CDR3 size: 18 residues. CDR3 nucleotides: TGTGCCAGCACCCCAGGACTAGGCGGAGGGGGGGCGGACAATGAGCAGTTCTTC. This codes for CASTPGLGGGGADNEQFF.

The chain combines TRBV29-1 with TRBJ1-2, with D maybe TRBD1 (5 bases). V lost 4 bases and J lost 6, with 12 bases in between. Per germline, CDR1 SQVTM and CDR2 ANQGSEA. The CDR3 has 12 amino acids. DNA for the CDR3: TGCAGCGTTGCGGGGATCAGGGATGGCTACACCTTC. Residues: CSVAGIRDGYTF.

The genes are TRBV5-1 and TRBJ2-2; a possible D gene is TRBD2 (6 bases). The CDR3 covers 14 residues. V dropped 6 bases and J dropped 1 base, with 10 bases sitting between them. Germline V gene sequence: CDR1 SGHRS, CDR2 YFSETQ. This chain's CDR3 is CASTGTLNTGELFF. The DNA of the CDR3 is TGCGCCAGCACCGGGACTTTGAACACCGGGGAGCTGTTTTTT.

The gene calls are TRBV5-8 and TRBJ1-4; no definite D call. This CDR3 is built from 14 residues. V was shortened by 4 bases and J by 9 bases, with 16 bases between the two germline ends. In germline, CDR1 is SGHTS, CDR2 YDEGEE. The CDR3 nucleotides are TGTGCCAGCAGCAGGAGGGTCCCGGAACAAAAACTGTTTTTT. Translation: CASSRRVPEQKLFF.

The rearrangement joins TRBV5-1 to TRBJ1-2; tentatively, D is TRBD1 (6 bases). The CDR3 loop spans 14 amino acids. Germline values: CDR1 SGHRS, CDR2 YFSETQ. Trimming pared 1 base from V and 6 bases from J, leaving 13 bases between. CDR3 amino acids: CASSLFQGRDGYTF. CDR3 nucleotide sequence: TGCGCCAGCAGCTTGTTTCAGGGGCGCGATGGCTACACCTTC.

Here the CDR3 DNA reads TGTGCCAGCAGTTACAATCCGAGGGCTGGTGAAAAACTGTTTTTT. Residues: CASSYNPRAGEKLFF. The chain uses TRBV6-6 and TRBJ1-4; D remains unclear. V shed 2 bases and J shed 7 bases, with 14 bases lying between them. This CDR3 region has 15 residues. Per germline, CDR1 MNHNY and CDR2 SVGAGI (reference sequence).